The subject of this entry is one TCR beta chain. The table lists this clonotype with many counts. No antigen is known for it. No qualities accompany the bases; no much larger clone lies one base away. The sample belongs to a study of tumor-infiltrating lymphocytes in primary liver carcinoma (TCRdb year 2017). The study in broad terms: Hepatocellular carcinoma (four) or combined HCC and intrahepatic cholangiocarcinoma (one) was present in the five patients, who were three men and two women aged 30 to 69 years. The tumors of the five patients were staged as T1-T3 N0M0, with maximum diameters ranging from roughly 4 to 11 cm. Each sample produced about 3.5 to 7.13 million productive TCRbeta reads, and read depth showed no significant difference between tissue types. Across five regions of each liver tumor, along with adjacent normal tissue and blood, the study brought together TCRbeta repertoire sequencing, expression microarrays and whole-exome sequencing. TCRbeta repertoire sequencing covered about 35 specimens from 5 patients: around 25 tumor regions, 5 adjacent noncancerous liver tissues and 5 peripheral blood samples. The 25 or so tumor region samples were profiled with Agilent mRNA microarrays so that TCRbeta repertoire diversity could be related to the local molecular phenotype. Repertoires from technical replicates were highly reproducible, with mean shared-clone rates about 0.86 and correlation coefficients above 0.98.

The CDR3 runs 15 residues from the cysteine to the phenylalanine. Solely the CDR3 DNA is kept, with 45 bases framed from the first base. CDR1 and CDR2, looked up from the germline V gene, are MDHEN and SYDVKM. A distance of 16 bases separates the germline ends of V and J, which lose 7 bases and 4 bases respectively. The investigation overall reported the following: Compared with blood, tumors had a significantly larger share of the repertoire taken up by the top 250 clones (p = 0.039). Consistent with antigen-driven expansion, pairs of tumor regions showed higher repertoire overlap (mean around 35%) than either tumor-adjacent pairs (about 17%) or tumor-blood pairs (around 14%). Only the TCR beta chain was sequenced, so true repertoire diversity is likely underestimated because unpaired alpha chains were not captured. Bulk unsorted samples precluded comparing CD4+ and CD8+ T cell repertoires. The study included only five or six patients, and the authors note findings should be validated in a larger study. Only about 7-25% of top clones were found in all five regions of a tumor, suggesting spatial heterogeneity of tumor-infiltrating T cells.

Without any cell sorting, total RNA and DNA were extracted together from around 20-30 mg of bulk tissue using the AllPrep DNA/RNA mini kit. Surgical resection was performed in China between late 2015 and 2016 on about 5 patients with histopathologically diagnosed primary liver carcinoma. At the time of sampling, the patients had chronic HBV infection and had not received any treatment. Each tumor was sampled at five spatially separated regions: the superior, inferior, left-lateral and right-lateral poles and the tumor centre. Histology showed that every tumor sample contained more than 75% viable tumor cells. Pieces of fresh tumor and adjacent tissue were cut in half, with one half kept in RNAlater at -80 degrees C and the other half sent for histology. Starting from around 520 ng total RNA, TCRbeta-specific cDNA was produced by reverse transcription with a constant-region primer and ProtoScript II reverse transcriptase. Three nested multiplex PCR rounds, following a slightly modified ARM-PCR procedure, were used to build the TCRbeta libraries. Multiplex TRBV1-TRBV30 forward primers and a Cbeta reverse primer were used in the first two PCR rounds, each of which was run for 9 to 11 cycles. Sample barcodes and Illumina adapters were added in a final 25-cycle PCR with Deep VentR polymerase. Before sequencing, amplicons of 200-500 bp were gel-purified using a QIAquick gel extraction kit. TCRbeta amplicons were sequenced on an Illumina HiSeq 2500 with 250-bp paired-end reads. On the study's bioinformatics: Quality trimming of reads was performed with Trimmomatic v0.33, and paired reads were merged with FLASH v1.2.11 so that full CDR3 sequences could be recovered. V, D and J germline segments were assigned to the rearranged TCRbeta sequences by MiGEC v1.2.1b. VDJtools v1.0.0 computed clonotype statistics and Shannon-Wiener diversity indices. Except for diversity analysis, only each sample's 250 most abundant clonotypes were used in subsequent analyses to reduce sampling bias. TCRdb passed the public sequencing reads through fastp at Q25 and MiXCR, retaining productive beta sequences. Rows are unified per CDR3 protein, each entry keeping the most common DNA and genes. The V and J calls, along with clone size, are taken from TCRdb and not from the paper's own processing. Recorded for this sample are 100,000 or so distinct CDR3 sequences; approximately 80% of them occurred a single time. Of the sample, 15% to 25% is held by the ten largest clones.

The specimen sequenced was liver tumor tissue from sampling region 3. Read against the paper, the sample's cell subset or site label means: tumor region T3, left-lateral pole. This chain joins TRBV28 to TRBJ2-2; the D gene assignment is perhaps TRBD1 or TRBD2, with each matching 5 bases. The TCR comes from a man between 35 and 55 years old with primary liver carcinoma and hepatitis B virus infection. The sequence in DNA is TGTGCCAGCACCATTGGGGACCCTAGCACCGGGGAGCTGTTTTTT. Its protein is CASTIGDPSTGELFF.